These 16 T cell receptor beta chains were sequenced from one sample in a study of early T cells in non-severe SARS-CoV-2 infection (dated by TCRdb to the early 2020s). Library preparation employed 5' RACE. TCRdb names NextSeq 500 as the instrument used. TCRdb itself trimmed the public reads at Q25 with fastp, ran MiXCR and retained productive beta chains. Identical CDR3 protein sequences are pooled into one entry, listed with their most common genes and DNA. For this sample the table gives about 66,000 distinct CDR3 sequences, of which 8% to 9.5% were detected only once. Roughly 3.2% of the sample is taken by the ten largest. Material: whole blood. The receptors come from an adult who was a healthcare worker with PCR-confirmed SARS-CoV-2 infection or an uninfected control (not recorded which).

This chain links TRBV29-1 with TRBJ2-3, with 13 bases fitting TRBD2. This CDR3 is 19 amino acids long. Per the germline V gene, CDR1 is SQVTM and CDR2 is ANQGSEA. Trimming took 4 bases from V and 0 from J; bases not matched to a gene: 13. The CDR3 loop is CSVAQPLGLAGVSTDTQYF. The CDR3 DNA is TGCAGCGTTGCCCAGCCCTTAGGACTAGCGGGGGTTAGCACAGATACGCAGTATTTT.

This clonotype showed up just a few times. The chain is built from TRBV20-1 and TRBJ2-3; 10 nucleotides match TRBD2. J was trimmed by 0 bases and V by 5 bases; bases with no gene match: 2. This CDR3 contains 14 residues. Germline-derived CDR1 and CDR2 are DFQATT and SNEGSKA (reference sequence). CDR3 bases: TGCAGTGCTCTAGCGGGAGCTAGCACAGATACGCAGTATTTT. As protein: CSALAGASTDTQYF.

This clonotype turned up a few times. The chain uses TRBV10-1 and TRBJ1-6; 8 positions agree with TRBD1. V lost 6 bases, J lost 10 bases, and 8 bases stayed unmatched. Germline assignment: CDR1 WNHNN and CDR2 SYGVQD (reference sequence). The CDR3 extends over 14 amino acids. The CDR3 DNA is TGCGCCAGCAGGGAGACAGGGGAGAGCTCACCCCTCCACTTT. It translates to CASRETGESSPLHF.

In this sample, this clonotype turned up a few times. V and J are TRBV6-2 or TRBV6-3 and TRBJ2-7, with D tentatively TRBD2 (5 bases). This CDR3 has 12 amino acids. Trimming removed 4 bases at V and 2 bases at J, with 6 bases between. Germline CDR1 and CDR2: MNHEY and SVGEGT. The CDR3 here is CASSWGAYEQYF. The CDR3 nucleotides read TGTGCCAGCAGTTGGGGAGCCTACGAGCAGTACTTC.

This clonotype was detected only a few times. V gene TRBV27 combines with J gene TRBJ2-5; D gene ambiguous. The V gene's germline CDR1 is MNHEY and CDR2 SMNVEV (reference sequence). The CDR3 consists of 13 residues. V was shortened by 4 bases and J by 2 bases, with 8 bases between the two germline ends. CDR3 nucleotides: TGTGCCAGCAGTTCAGAAGGTCAAGAGACCCAGTACTTC. This sequence encodes CASSSEGQETQYF.

This chain joins TRBV7-9 and TRBJ2-1; TRBD2 aligns across 11 bases. Germline V lookup: CDR1 SEHNR, CDR2 FQNEAQ (reference sequence). This CDR3 comprises 17 residues. Losses at the gene ends were 5 bases for V and 9 bases for J; bases not matched to a gene: 15. The CDR3 region has the DNA TGTGCCAGCAGCCACCCCCCGAATAGCGGGAGGGTAAGTGAGCAGTTCTTC. Encoded protein: CASSHPPNSGRVSEQFF.

The rearrangement uses TRBV30 and TRBJ2-7, with 10 bases aligning to TRBD2. V dropped 0 bases and J dropped 2; count of bases not matched to a gene: 1. Germline CDR1 GTSNPN, CDR2 SVGIG (reference sequence). The CDR3 is made up of 14 amino acids. The CDR3 loop reads CAWSVTSGPYEQYF. CDR3 coding DNA: TGTGCCTGGAGTGTGACTAGCGGGCCCTACGAGCAGTACTTC.

This clonotype turned up a few times. This chain connects TRBV18 to TRBJ1-6; 7 nucleotides align to TRBD1. Germline V gene lookup returns CDR1 KGHSH and CDR2 LQKENI. This CDR3 has 14 residues. J gave up 5 bases and V 5 bases, and 3 bases lay outside the gene matches. The CDR3 DNA reads TGTGCCAGCTCAATGGGACAGAATAATTCACCCCTCCACTTT. The encoded protein is CASSMGQNNSPLHF.

The sample holds a few counts of this clonotype. The gene calls are TRBV7-3 and TRBJ1-1; no reliable D call. Trimming pared 5 bases from V and 2 bases from J, leaving 9 bases between. CDR3 length: 13 residues. CDR1 and CDR2 (germline): SGHTA, FQGTGA. CDR3 sequence: CASSPQTNTEAFF. The CDR3 DNA follows: TGTGCCAGCAGCCCCCAGACCAACACTGAAGCTTTCTTT.

This clonotype was seen a few times. The chain recombines TRBV30 with TRBJ2-1; D not certain. The germline gives CDR1 GTSNPN, CDR2 SVGIG (reference sequence). The CDR3 sequence is 12 residues long. Trimming pared 0 bases from V and 10 bases from J, leaving 10 bases between. In DNA form, the CDR3 reads TGTGCCTGGAGTGTACTCCGTACGGAGCAGTTCTTC. It is translated as CAWSVLRTEQFF.

A few counts support this clonotype. The chain combines TRBV4-1 with TRBJ2-1; 10 positions agree with TRBD2. V gave up 3 bases and J gave up 4 bases; unmatched junction bases: 3. The CDR3 runs to 15 residues. Germline V gives CDR1 MGHRA, CDR2 YSYEKL. CDR3 loop: CASSQLAGAYNEQFF. The CDR3 bases are TGCGCCAGCAGCCAGCTAGCGGGAGCATACAATGAGCAGTTCTTC.

This clonotype was picked up a small number of times. This chain links TRBV6-6 with TRBJ2-4; the D gene is possibly TRBD1 (5 bases). Trimming removed 5 bases from V and 0 bases from J, with 23 bases in between. The V gene's germline CDR1 is MNHNY and CDR2 SVGAGI (reference sequence). The CDR3 covers 19 residues. In DNA, the CDR3 is TGTGCCAGCAGTCCTAGACAGATCATACCTACTCTAGCCAAAAACATTCAGTACTTC. It specifies CASSPRQIIPTLAKNIQYF.

This clonotype was counted only a few times. The chain links TRBV30 to TRBJ2-5; 12 bases are a match to TRBD2. The CDR3 extends over 17 amino acids. Germline CDR1 and CDR2: GTSNPN and SVGIG (reference sequence). V gave up 1 base and J gave up 3 bases; unmatched junction bases: 9. The CDR3 nucleotides are TGTGCCTGGAGTGCTGAATGGACTAGCGGGATCGAAGAGACCCAGTACTTC. Its translation is CAWSAEWTSGIEETQYF.

This clonotype was counted ten times or more. The chain is built from TRBV7-6 and TRBJ2-3, with a possible D match to TRBD1 (5 bases). Between the trimmed V and J ends, which lost 1 base and 5 bases, there was a span of 10 bases. Germline values: CDR1 SGHVS, CDR2 FNYEAQ. The CDR3 length is 14 residues. The CDR3 sequence is CASSLDGRVDTQYF. The CDR3 DNA sequence: TGTGCCAGCAGCTTAGACGGCAGGGTAGATACGCAGTATTTT.

This clonotype was observed a few times. The V call is TRBV7-9, the J call TRBJ2-7; TRBD2 matches 9 bases. Germline V lookup: CDR1 SEHNR, CDR2 FQNEAQ (reference sequence). V was pared by 1 base and J by 6 bases, with 10 bases of the junction left unmatched. CDR3 length equals 16 residues. CDR3 bases: TGTGCCAGCAGCTTAGGGCGGGAGGGCCCCTCCACCGAGCAGTACTTC. Its protein is CASSLGREGPSTEQYF.

This clonotype was counted ten times or more. The genes are TRBV27 and TRBJ2-1; D not resolved. The V gene lost 3 bases and the J gene lost 6 bases, with 6 bases spanning the gap. Germline lookup yields CDR1 MNHEY and CDR2 SMNVEV (reference sequence). This CDR3 comprises 12 residues. The CDR3 is CASSFSLNEQFF. As DNA, the CDR3 is TGTGCCAGCAGTTTCAGTCTCAATGAGCAGTTCTTC.